In this sample, the clone carrying this T cell receptor (beta chain) turned up a few times. The antigen is not known. This sample is drawn from a study of T cell clones after liver transplantation. As for the study in general: Immunosuppression withdrawal was tried within 2 years after liver transplantation in this trial.

Study-level results: Graft donor-reactive T cells possibly entered the graft instead of undergoing deletion.

Repertoires were generated with immunoSEQ multiplex PCR, while TCRdb's copy carries only in-frame clones and drops some. The table lists 53,000 or so clones, about 88% of them singletons. Trimming stripped 1 base from V and 8 bases from J, with 12 bases between. Germline V gene data show CDR1 as SGHNT and CDR2 as YYREEE (reference sequence). The CDR3 is 13 amino acids. The clonotype was recovered from a human donor who received a liver transplant. The V and J genes are TRBV5-4 and TRBJ1-2; D is uncertain. Here the sequenced sample was CD4+ T cells from blood, taken before liver transplant. The CDR3 nucleotides are TGTGCCAGCAGCTTGAGAGGAATCAGAGGCTACACCTTC. Its protein product is CASSLRGIRGYTF.